This TCR beta chain was obtained from a study of persistence of HIV-infected CD4 T cells. For the study at large: Multiple blood draws of up to about 180 mL, except a couple of donors with single leukapheresis.

The libraries were made with immunoSEQ version 4 in survey mode. Assay: immunoSEQ multiplex PCR; the TCRdb copy retains only in-frame clones and omits some. This table holds around 13,000 clones, less than 70% found once. The stimulus was an HIV-1 Gag 15-mer peptide pool, approximately 0.93 ug/peptide/mL. Responding CD4+ T cells were sorted by upregulation of both CD40 ligand and CD69. CD8-depleted PBMCs were stimulated 15 to 20 hours with anti-CD28/CD49d costimulation, CD40-blocking antibody and enfuvirtide. The CDR3 totals 14 residues. Germline CDR1 reads GTSNPN; CDR2 reads SVGIG (reference sequence). Trimming took off 4 bases at V and 4 bases at J, with 14 bases between the two ends. In regard to this clone: Its matching antigen is unknown.

The chain uses TRBV30 and TRBJ1-5; D is uncertain. The sample consisted of CD4+ T cells sorted from PBMCs after approximately 19-hour stimulation, taken from a patient who received antiretroviral therapy. This sequence originates from an adult man with HIV who was CMV-seropositive. This chain's CDR3 is CAWTLSGKNQPQHF. Here the CDR3 DNA reads TGTGCCTGGACCTTAAGTGGGAAAAATCAGCCCCAGCATTTT.